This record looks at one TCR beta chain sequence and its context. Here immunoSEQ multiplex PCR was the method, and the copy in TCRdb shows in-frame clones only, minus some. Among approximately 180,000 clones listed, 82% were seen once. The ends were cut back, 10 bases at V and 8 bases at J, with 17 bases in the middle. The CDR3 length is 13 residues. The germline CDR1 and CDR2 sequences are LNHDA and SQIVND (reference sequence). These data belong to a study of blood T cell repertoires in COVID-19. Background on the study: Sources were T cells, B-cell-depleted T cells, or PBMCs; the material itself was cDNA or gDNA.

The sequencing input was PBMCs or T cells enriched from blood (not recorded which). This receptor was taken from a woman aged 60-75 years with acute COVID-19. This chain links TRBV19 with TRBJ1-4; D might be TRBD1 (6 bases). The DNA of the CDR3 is TGTGCCACCGGGACACCGGCAATCGAAAAACTGTTTTTT. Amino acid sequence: CATGTPAIEKLFF.